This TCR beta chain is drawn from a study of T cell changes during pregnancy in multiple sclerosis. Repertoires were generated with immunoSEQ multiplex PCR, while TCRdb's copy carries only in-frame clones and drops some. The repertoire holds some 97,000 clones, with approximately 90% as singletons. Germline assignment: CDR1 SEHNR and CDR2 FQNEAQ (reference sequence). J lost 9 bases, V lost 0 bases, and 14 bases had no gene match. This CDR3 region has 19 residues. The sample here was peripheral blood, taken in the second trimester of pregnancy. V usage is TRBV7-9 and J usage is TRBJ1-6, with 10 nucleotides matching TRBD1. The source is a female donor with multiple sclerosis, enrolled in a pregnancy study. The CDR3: CASSLARTGGLFAPSPLHF. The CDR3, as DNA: TGTGCCAGCAGCTTAGCCAGGACAGGGGGATTATTTGCCCCTTCACCCCTCCACTTT.